Presented here are 21 T cell receptor beta chains from one specimen sequenced in a study of blood T cell repertoires in COVID-19. Sequencing used immunoSEQ multiplex PCR; TCRdb keeps in-frame clones, though not all of them. The sample lists more than 95,000 clones, 86% occurring once. Sequencing was performed on peripheral blood. The receptors derive from a human donor in a cohort sampled during active COVID-19.

CDR3 bases: TGTGGGACCCGACAGTCAACTAATGAAAAACTGTTTTTT. As protein: CGTRQSTNEKLFF. The chain couples TRBV6-5 to TRBJ1-4, with D perhaps matching TRBD1 (5 bases). The CDR3 runs to 13 residues. The germline gives CDR1 MNHEY, CDR2 SVGAGI.

This clone was observed once. The chain has TRBV24-1 and TRBJ1-2, with 8 bases fitting TRBD1. This CDR3 is built from 14 residues. The V gene's germline CDR1 is KGHDR and CDR2 SFDVKD. Unmatched junction bases numbered 5, after V lost 1 base and J lost 8 bases. CDR3 in DNA: TGTGCCACCAGTGATTTCGACAGGGGTCTGGGCTACACCTTC. Translation: CATSDFDRGLGYTF.

The V call is TRBV28, the J call TRBJ2-7; 10 nucleotides line up with TRBD2. The V gene end was trimmed by 5 bases and the J gene end by 0 bases; junction bases not matched to a gene: 10. CDR1 and CDR2 (germline): MDHEN, SYDVKM. The CDR3 has 17 residues. The CDR3 region is CASSPPGTSVSSYEQYF. The CDR3, as DNA: TGTGCCAGCAGTCCTCCGGGGACTAGCGTGAGCTCCTACGAGCAGTACTTC.

This chain uses TRBV24-1 with TRBJ2-3, with D unclear. The germline V gene has CDR1 KGHDR and CDR2 SFDVKD. Trimming took 4 bases from V and 8 from J, leaving 18 bases between them. CDR3 length: 15 amino acids. The chain's CDR3 is CATSDPAAYGGTQYF. CDR3 in DNA: TGTGCCACCAGTGACCCCGCCGCCTATGGCGGTACGCAGTATTTT.

This clone came up a few times. The gene calls are TRBV6-5 and TRBJ2-7; 9 nucleotides line up with TRBD1. Per germline, CDR1 MNHEY and CDR2 SVGAGI. The length of the CDR3 is 15 residues. J lost 6 bases, V lost 6 bases, and 12 bases had no gene match. The CDR3 sequence is CASRQTRDRAFEQYF. For the CDR3, the DNA is TGTGCCAGCAGGCAGACCCGGGACAGGGCGTTCGAGCAGTACTTC.

The chain recombines TRBV28 with TRBJ1-2; D perhaps matches TRBD1 (6 bases). Per germline, CDR1 MDHEN and CDR2 SYDVKM. The CDR3 is 14 amino acids. Between the trimmed V and J ends, which lost 7 bases and 2 bases, there was a span of 14 bases. CDR3 sequence: CASTTGRGNYGYTF. In DNA, the CDR3 is TGTGCCAGCACAACAGGGCGCGGGAACTATGGCTACACCTTC.

CDR3 protein: CASSQSRPARWGGNQPQHF. In DNA, the CDR3 is TGTGCCAGCAGCCAATCGAGGCCCGCCCGATGGGGGGGCAATCAGCCCCAGCATTTT. V is TRBV16 and J is TRBJ1-5; a weak D match, TRBD1 (5 bases). The V end was cut by 0 bases, the J end by 2 bases, with 20 bases between. The CDR3 length is 19 residues. Germline-derived CDR1 and CDR2 are KGHSY and FQNENV.

The chain uses TRBV24-1 and TRBJ2-2, with TRBD1 as a possible D gene (5 bases). The CDR3 contains 16 residues. Germline loops: CDR1 KGHDR, CDR2 SFDVKD. The V end was cut by 4 bases, the J end by 1 base, with 12 bases between. The CDR3 DNA reads TGTGCCACCAGTGACCCTCTGGACAAGAACACCGGGGAGCTGTTTTTT. Its protein product is CATSDPLDKNTGELFF.

This clone was counted a single time. J is TRBJ2-1 and V is TRBV5-6; the D gene is possibly TRBD1 (6 bases). This CDR3 region has 13 residues. V was shortened by 4 bases and J by 12 bases, with 17 bases between the two germline ends. CDR1 SGHDT and CDR2 YYEEEE come from the germline V gene. CDR3 protein: CASSGRGSFSQFF. In DNA form, the CDR3 reads TGTGCCAGCAGCGGCAGGGGATCATTCTCGCAGTTCTTC.

The chain employs TRBV19 and TRBJ1-1; 10 bases fit TRBD1. The J segment lost 12 bases and the V segment lost 4 bases, leaving 11 bases of the junction unmatched. The CDR3 extends over 14 amino acids. The germline CDR1 and CDR2 sequences are LNHDA and SQIVND (reference sequence). The CDR3 spells CASSSLRDRGATFF. DNA of the CDR3: TGTGCCAGTAGTAGCCTCCGGGACAGGGGAGCAACTTTCTTT.

The genes are TRBV6-6 and TRBJ1-2, with D unresolved. V was shortened by 6 bases and J by 4 bases, with 21 bases between the two germline ends. Germline V CDR1 and CDR2: MNHNY, SVGAGI (reference sequence). The CDR3 sequence is 16 residues long. CDR3 residues: CASSHSPSAVSYGYTF. CDR3 sequence (DNA): TGTGCCAGCAGCCATTCCCCTAGCGCGGTATCCTATGGCTACACCTTC.

This chain connects TRBV5-6 to TRBJ1-6; TRBD1 matches at 9 bases. The germline V gene has CDR1 SGHDT and CDR2 YYEEEE. The junction had 6 bases not matched to a gene; V was cut back by 4 bases and J by 10 bases. There are 14 residues in the CDR3. CDR3 in DNA: TGTGCCAGCAGCCGAGACAGGGGGGGATCACCCCTCCACTTT. Translation gives CASSRDRGGSPLHF.

This clone has a handful of counts. The chain is built from TRBV6-5 and TRBJ2-7; 7 positions match TRBD2. The ends lost 7 bases at V and 2 bases at J; junction bases unmatched: 11. The CDR3 is 15 amino acids. CDR1 is MNHEY, CDR2 SVGAGI, per germline. The CDR3: CASTPSGRGAYEQYF. For the CDR3, the DNA is TGTGCCAGCACCCCTTCGGGGAGGGGCGCCTACGAGCAGTACTTC.

The chain's CDR3 is CASSLAARTMRNEQFF. The DNA of the CDR3 is TGTGCCAGCAGCTTAGCCGCAAGGACTATGAGGAATGAGCAGTTCTTC. This rearrangement joins TRBV7-2 to TRBJ2-1; possible D gene TRBD2, 6 bases. The CDR3 has 16 amino acids. V lost 0 bases and J lost 7, with 16 bases in between. Germline CDR1 is SGHTA and CDR2 is FQGNSA.

The V call is TRBV19, the J call TRBJ1-2, with D possibly TRBD1 on 6 matching bases. Germline values: CDR1 LNHDA, CDR2 SQIVND (reference sequence). This CDR3 is built from 15 residues. V dropped 2 bases and J dropped 2 bases, with 12 bases sitting between them. CDR3 region: CASSIIGDKNYGYTF. In DNA, the CDR3 is TGTGCCAGTAGTATAATCGGGGACAAGAACTATGGCTACACCTTC.

This clone occurred a few times. The J gene is TRBJ2-7, the V gene TRBV10-3; 7 nucleotides agree with TRBD2. Germline V CDR1 and CDR2: ENHRY, SYGVKD. The CDR3 is made up of 15 amino acids. The V gene end was trimmed by 5 bases and the J gene end by 7 bases; junction bases not matched to a gene: 14. The CDR3 sequence is CAISTIAGRVWEQYF. The CDR3 DNA is TGTGCCATCAGTACCATAGCGGGCAGGGTGTGGGAGCAGTACTTC.

The chain links TRBV28 to TRBJ1-6; tentative D call: TRBD1 (5 bases). Germline V gene lookup returns CDR1 MDHEN and CDR2 SYDVKM. This CDR3 has 15 amino acids. Between the trimmed V and J ends, which lost 2 bases and 10 bases, there was a span of 15 bases. Written as DNA, the CDR3 is TGTGCCAGCAGTTTAGCCGCAGGGCTTATGTCACCCCTCCACTTT. This translates into CASSLAAGLMSPLHF.

This clone was found once. V gene TRBV5-4 combines with J gene TRBJ2-7; 13 nucleotides match TRBD2. Germline CDR1 reads SGHNT; CDR2 reads YYREEE (reference sequence). V shed 3 bases, J shed 4 bases, and the junction held 7 bases outside the gene matches. This CDR3 has 16 amino acids. The CDR3 reads CASSSRTSGSAYEQYF. CDR3 coding DNA: TGTGCCAGCAGCTCTCGGACTAGCGGGAGTGCGTACGAGCAGTACTTC. Looking up the rest from reference TRBV5-4 and TRBJ2-7 gives the full variable domain: ETGVTQSPTHLIKTRGQQVTLRCSSQSGHNTVSWYQQALGQGPQFIFQYYREEENGRGNFPPRFSGLQFPNYSSELNVNALELDDSALYLCASSSRTSGSAYEQYFGPGTRLTVT.

The chain joins TRBV27 to TRBJ1-1; D unresolved. Germline loops: CDR1 MNHEY, CDR2 SMNVEV (reference sequence). Trimming took off 11 bases at V and 0 bases at J, with 16 bases between the two ends. This CDR3 region has 14 residues. CDR3 region: CAGPGGGMNTEAFF. The CDR3 bases are TGTGCCGGCCCAGGAGGTGGGATGAACACTGAAGCTTTCTTT.

The CDR3 reads CASSESRGSTAEAFF. The DNA for the CDR3 is TGTGCCAGCAGTGAGAGTCGCGGTTCTACCGCTGAAGCTTTCTTT. This chain links TRBV2 with TRBJ1-1; no definite D call. Trimming removed 3 bases at V and 6 bases at J, with 17 bases between. Germline V gene sequence: CDR1 SNHLY, CDR2 FYNNEI. The CDR3 length is 15 residues.

The gene calls are TRBV2 and TRBJ1-5, with D unresolved. Germline V CDR1 and CDR2: SNHLY, FYNNEI. V dropped 2 bases and J dropped 2 bases, with 10 bases sitting between them. The CDR3 sequence is 15 residues long. The CDR3 loop reads CASSEYTAGNQPQHF. The CDR3 region has the DNA TGTGCCAGCAGTGAATATACTGCCGGCAATCAGCCCCAGCATTTT.